The 15 T cell receptor beta chains reported below all come from one sample, sequenced in a study of neurological immune-mediated disorders. Using its own MiXCR run on the 5' RACE reads, TCRdb lists one record per CDR3 protein. The sample lists 57,000 or so distinct CDR3 sequences, around a tenth seen once, with about an eighth in the top ten. As for time point: longitudinal time-point 2. The sample comprised PBMCs. The receptor source for this set is a man aged 30-40 years in good health.

This clonotype was observed many times. For the CDR3, the DNA is TGCGCCAGCGCCTATACTGGAGCCTACGAGCAGTACTTC. Residues: CASAYTGAYEQYF. This chain joins TRBV5-1 and TRBJ2-7, with D unresolved. CDR3 size: 13 residues. Germline V gives CDR1 SGHRS, CDR2 YFSETQ. The V and J ends lost 7 bases and 2 bases respectively, with 13 bases between them.

This clonotype was seen ten or more times. The J gene is TRBJ1-1, the V gene TRBV12-3 or TRBV12-4; D may be TRBD1 (5 bases). The V end was cut by 1 base, the J end by 9 bases, with 9 bases between. This CDR3 contains 12 residues. The DNA of the CDR3 is TGTGCCAGCAGTTTAGACGGGGCGAAAGCTTTCTTT. Translating gives CASSLDGAKAFF.

This clonotype was seen at least ten times. V and J are TRBV24-1 and TRBJ2-3; either TRBD1 or TRBD2 may fit D (6 bases each). Germline CDR1 reads KGHDR; CDR2 reads SFDVKD. Trimming removed 5 bases from V and 4 bases from J, with 21 bases in between. The CDR3 is made up of 17 amino acids. This chain's CDR3 is CATSGPSWGAGPDTQYF. CDR3 coding DNA: TGTGCCACCAGTGGCCCCTCTTGGGGGGCCGGTCCAGATACGCAGTATTTT.

This clonotype appeared many times. The rearrangement joins TRBV12-3 or TRBV12-4 to TRBJ1-1; 8 positions agree with TRBD1. V gave up 5 bases and J gave up 4 bases; unmatched junction bases: 6. This CDR3 is 14 amino acids long. The CDR3 loop reads CASSLGQGSTEAFF. The CDR3 DNA follows: TGTGCCAGCAGTCTAGGACAGGGTAGCACTGAAGCTTTCTTT.

In its sample, this clonotype was seen many times. This chain uses TRBV19 with TRBJ1-2, with D unresolved. Germline CDR1 and CDR2: LNHDA and SQIVND (reference sequence). The V end was cut by 10 bases, the J end by 3 bases, with 18 bases between. This CDR3 contains 14 residues. CDR3 bases: TGTGCCATCTCATCCGGGGTTGGGGACTATGGCTACACCTTC. This codes for CAISSGVGDYGYTF.

This clonotype was recorded at least ten times. This sequence joins TRBV12-3 or TRBV12-4 and TRBJ1-5, with TRBD1 matching 9 bases. The V segment lost 8 bases and the J segment 1 base; nucleotides outside the gene matches: 6. The CDR3 extends over 15 amino acids. The CDR3 protein is CASGSGTGSNQPQHF. CDR3 sequence (DNA): TGTGCCAGCGGTTCCGGGACAGGGAGCAATCAGCCCCAGCATTTT.

This clonotype was observed at least ten times. This chain connects TRBV28 to TRBJ2-2; D may be TRBD1 or TRBD2 (5 bases each). The V and J ends lost 6 bases and 5 bases respectively, with 19 bases between them. CDR1 is MDHEN and CDR2 is SYDVKM in the germline V gene. The CDR3 extends over 16 amino acids. The CDR3 spells CASRTDPGRGTGELFF. The CDR3 coding sequence is TGTGCCAGCAGAACCGACCCGGGACGCGGGACCGGGGAGCTGTTTTTT. Supplemented by reference TRBV28 and TRBJ2-2, the full variable domain reads DVKVTQSSRYLVKRTGEKVFLECVQDMDHENMFWYRQDPGLGLRLIYFSYDVKMKEKGDIPEGYSVSREKKERFSLILESASTNQTSMYLCASRTDPGRGTGELFFGEGSRLTVL.

Only a few counts were recorded for this clonotype. The rearrangement links TRBV7-9 to TRBJ2-1; D gene ambiguous. Germline-derived CDR1 and CDR2 are SEHNR and FQNEAQ (reference sequence). V lost 5 bases, J lost 9 bases, and 11 bases lay in between. The CDR3 has 12 amino acids. CDR3 sequence: CASSPQHTEQFF. Here the CDR3 DNA reads TGTGCCAGCAGCCCCCAACACACTGAGCAGTTCTTC.

At least ten counts were recorded for this clonotype. The rearrangement uses TRBV11-1 and TRBJ1-1, with D possibly TRBD1 on 5 matching bases. Germline CDR1 SGHAT, CDR2 FQDESV (reference sequence). The CDR3 runs 14 residues. Trimming pared 5 bases from V and 1 base from J, leaving 11 bases between. The CDR3 region is CASSPGRGNTEAFF. The CDR3 nucleotides read TGTGCCAGCAGCCCGGGACGGGGGAACACTGAAGCTTTCTTT.

The sample holds many counts of this clonotype. The gene calls are TRBV20-1 and TRBJ2-2, with D tentatively TRBD2 (6 bases). The V and J ends lost 5 bases and 4 bases respectively, with 17 bases between them. The CDR3 consists of 15 residues. Germline V gives CDR1 DFQATT, CDR2 SNEGSKA (reference sequence). The CDR3 here is CSAARPGVGTGELFF. The CDR3 DNA follows: TGCAGTGCTGCCCGACCGGGAGTAGGCACCGGGGAGCTGTTTTTT.

This clonotype was recorded many times. The rearrangement uses TRBV10-3 and TRBJ1-2, with TRBD1 as a possible D gene (5 bases). The CDR3 is made up of 16 amino acids. The V end lost 3 bases, the J end lost 4 bases, and 18 bases lay between the germline ends. Germline V gene data show CDR1 as ENHRY and CDR2 as SYGVKD. The CDR3 protein is CAISDQGRNFGYGYTF. The CDR3 DNA sequence: TGTGCCATCAGTGATCAGGGTCGGAATTTTGGCTATGGCTACACCTTC.

Comments on this clonotype: No DNA is shown, since the ends of the CDR3 on it are uncertain; the CDR3 is the one TCRdb lists. The chain couples TRBV9 to TRBJ2-1. The CDR3 is 21 residues long, ends included. The germline V gene has CDR1 SGDLS and CDR2 YYNGEE. The CDR3 sequence: CDSSFYICSAQSWATGNEQFF.

This clonotype occurred many times. The rearrangement uses TRBV5-1 and TRBJ2-1, with D perhaps matching TRBD1 (6 bases). The CDR3 is 13 residues long. The ends were cut back, 4 bases at V and 5 bases at J, with 10 bases in the middle. CDR1 is SGHRS and CDR2 is YFSETQ in the germline V gene. The CDR3 DNA is TGCGCCAGCAGCCACGGACAGAACAATGAGCAGTTCTTC. Its translation is CASSHGQNNEQFF.

The table lists this clonotype with many counts. V is TRBV2 and J is TRBJ2-7; 11 nucleotides agree with TRBD2. The germline CDR1 and CDR2 sequences are SNHLY and FYNNEI. The junction had 3 bases not matched to a gene; V was cut back by 7 bases and J by 4 bases. The CDR3 is 13 amino acids. The CDR3 sequence is CASMGLAVYEQYF. The DNA for the CDR3 is TGTGCCAGCATGGGACTAGCGGTATACGAGCAGTACTTC.

This clonotype was found many times. The gene calls are TRBV3-1 and TRBJ2-7; D might be TRBD1 or TRBD2, each matching 7 bases. There are 14 residues in the CDR3. Looked up from germline, CDR1 is LGHDT and CDR2 is YNNKEL (reference sequence). The CDR3 DNA reads as TGTGCTTCGCGGGGGACAGAGCGGGCCTACGAGCAGTACTTC. It is translated as CASRGTERAYEQYF.